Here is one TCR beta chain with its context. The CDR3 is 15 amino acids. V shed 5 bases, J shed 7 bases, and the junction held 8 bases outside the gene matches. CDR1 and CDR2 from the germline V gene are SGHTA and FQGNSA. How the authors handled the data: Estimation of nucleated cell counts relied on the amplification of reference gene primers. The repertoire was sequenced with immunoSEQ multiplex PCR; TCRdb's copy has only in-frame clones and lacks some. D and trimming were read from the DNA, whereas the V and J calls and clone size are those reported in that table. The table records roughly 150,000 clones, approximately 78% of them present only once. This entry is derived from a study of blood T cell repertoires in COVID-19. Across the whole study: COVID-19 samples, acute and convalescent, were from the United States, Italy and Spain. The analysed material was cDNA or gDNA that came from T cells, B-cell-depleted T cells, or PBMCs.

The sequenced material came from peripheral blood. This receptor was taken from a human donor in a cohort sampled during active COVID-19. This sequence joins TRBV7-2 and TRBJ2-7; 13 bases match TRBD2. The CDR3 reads CASSTTSGGAGEQYF. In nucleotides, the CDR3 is TGTGCCAGCAGCACCACTAGCGGGGGGGCCGGGGAGCAGTACTTC.